The 18 T cell receptor beta chains listed next were all sequenced from one sample in a study of blood T cell repertoires in COVID-19. The table came from immunoSEQ multiplex PCR; TCRdb's copy has only in-frame clones and leaves some out. This sample carries 200,000 to 250,000 clones, 84% of them seen once, and the ten largest clones take just under 20%. Sequenced sample: peripheral blood. All receptors come from a young man with active or convalescent COVID-19.

The chain employs TRBV7-2 and TRBJ1-2; 9 bases are a match to TRBD1. The CDR3 is made up of 17 amino acids. Trimming at V came to 3 bases and at J to 5 bases, leaving 13 bases not matched to a gene. The germline V gene has CDR1 SGHTA and CDR2 FQGNSA. The CDR3 nucleotides read TGTGCCAGCAGCTTGGGGACAGGGCGAGGGGGGTGGTATGGCTACACCTTC. This codes for CASSLGTGRGGWYGYTF.

The V and J genes are TRBV30 and TRBJ1-2; TRBD1 agrees at 7 bases. CDR3 length: 14 residues. The V and J ends lost 5 bases and 3 bases, in that order; junction bases with no gene match: 9. The V gene's germline CDR1 is GTSNPN and CDR2 SVGIG (reference sequence). The DNA of the CDR3 is TGTGCCTGGGTCGCTCAGACAGGGCACTATGGCTACACCTTC. Encoded protein: CAWVAQTGHYGYTF.

This clone is a singleton in its sample. This chain joins TRBV2 and TRBJ1-4; TRBD1 matches at 7 bases. V was clipped by 6 bases and J by 1 base; unmatched bases: 2. CDR1 is SNHLY and CDR2 is FYNNEI in the germline V gene. This CDR3 is 14 amino acids long. CDR3 amino acids: CASSRDRTNEKLFF. CDR3 coding DNA: TGTGCCAGCAGCAGGGACAGAACTAATGAAAAACTGTTTTTT.

This chain uses TRBV2 with TRBJ2-5; TRBD1 matches 7 bases. V gave up 6 bases and J gave up 4 bases; unmatched junction bases: 5. Germline V CDR1 and CDR2: SNHLY, FYNNEI. The CDR3 is 13 amino acids. The CDR3 region is CASSPQGRETQYF. Here the CDR3 DNA reads TGTGCCAGCAGCCCACAGGGGCGAGAGACCCAGTACTTC.

CDR3 protein: CASSRDRGPNYGYTF. CDR3 nucleotides: TGTGCCAGCAGCCGGGACAGGGGGCCTAACTATGGCTACACCTTC. The chain links TRBV28 to TRBJ1-2; 12 nucleotides line up with TRBD1. V lost 6 bases to trimming and J lost 0 bases; unmatched junction nucleotides: 2. The CDR3 loop spans 15 amino acids. Germline-derived CDR1 and CDR2 are MDHEN and SYDVKM.

This clone was seen only a few times. The chain links TRBV11-3 to TRBJ1-1; possible D gene TRBD1, 6 bases. V was shortened by 1 base and J by 0 bases, with 6 bases between the two germline ends. Germline CDR1 is SGHNT and CDR2 is YENEEA. CDR3 length: 14 amino acids. The CDR3 bases are TGTGCCAGCAGCTTAGCAGGGGTGAACACTGAAGCTTTCTTT. It specifies CASSLAGVNTEAFF.

This chain uses TRBV19 with TRBJ2-4; a possible D gene is TRBD1 (5 bases). This CDR3 region has 17 residues. Trimming pared 5 bases from V and 0 bases from J, leaving 17 bases between. The germline V gene encodes CDR1 LNHDA and CDR2 SQIVND (reference sequence). Here the CDR3 DNA reads TGTGCCAGTAGTTCAGTAGGGGCAGGGCTAGCCAAAAACATTCAGTACTTC. It yields the protein CASSSVGAGLAKNIQYF.

The chain carries TRBV19 and TRBJ2-1; TRBD2 matches 8 bases. The germline V gene has CDR1 LNHDA and CDR2 SQIVND (reference sequence). This CDR3 contains 15 residues. The V segment lost 2 bases and the J segment 4 bases; nucleotides outside the gene matches: 4. CDR3 sequence reads: CASSIKRGLYNEQFF. CDR3 nucleotide sequence: TGTGCCAGTAGTATAAAGCGGGGGTTATACAATGAGCAGTTCTTC. The full variable domain, rest sourced from reference TRBV19 and TRBJ2-1, is DGGITQSPKYLFRKEGQNVTLSCEQNLNHDAMYWYRQDPGQGLRLIYYSQIVNDFQKGDIAEGYSVSREKKESFPLTVTSAQKNPTAFYLCASSIKRGLYNEQFFGPGTRLTVL.

The chain combines TRBV7-3 with TRBJ1-1, with D perhaps TRBD1 (5 bases). V gave up 5 bases and J gave up 4 bases, with 11 bases separating them. CDR1 is SGHTA and CDR2 is FQGTGA in the germline V gene. The CDR3 has 13 residues. CDR3 sequence: CASSRGSPTEAFF. DNA of the CDR3: TGTGCCAGCAGCCGGGGGAGTCCCACTGAAGCTTTCTTT.

The genes are TRBV19 and TRBJ1-1; no clear D gene. The CDR3 contains 13 residues. Germline CDR1 LNHDA, CDR2 SQIVND (reference sequence). The germline V and J ends were trimmed by 9 bases and 1 base, with 12 bases remaining between them. The CDR3 sequence is CASKWQRNTEAFF. CDR3 nucleotides: TGTGCCAGCAAGTGGCAGCGGAACACTGAAGCTTTCTTT.

The chain employs TRBV28 and TRBJ2-5, with 13 bases fitting TRBD2. The CDR3 contains 14 residues. After removal of 10 bases from V and 5 bases from J, the junction contained 7 bases not matched to a gene. Germline assignment: CDR1 MDHEN and CDR2 SYDVKM. CDR3 nucleotide sequence: TGTGCCACCTCGACTAGCGGGGGGATGGAGACCCAGTACTTC. Translation gives CATSTSGGMETQYF.

This clone was detected ten times or more. The V gene is TRBV7-9, the J gene TRBJ1-1; D is unresolved. Trimming cost V 7 bases and J 0 bases, with 18 bases left between them. The length of the CDR3 is 16 residues. CDR1 SEHNR and CDR2 FQNEAQ come from the germline V gene (reference sequence). The CDR3 loop reads CASTNRPGSLNTEAFF. The DNA of the CDR3 is TGTGCCAGCACCAACCGACCCGGGTCGCTGAACACTGAAGCTTTCTTT.

The chain employs TRBV24-1 and TRBJ2-1; 8 bases are a match to TRBD1. The CDR3 contains 15 residues. Per the germline V gene, CDR1 is KGHDR and CDR2 is SFDVKD. J was trimmed by 8 bases and V by 9 bases; bases with no gene match: 14. This CDR3 reads CATGSARTGRDEQFF. As DNA, the CDR3 is TGTGCCACCGGAAGTGCCCGGACAGGGCGGGATGAGCAGTTCTTC.

This clone was counted a single time. This chain joins TRBV7-2 and TRBJ1-6, with D uncertain. The CDR3 has 14 amino acids. V was shortened by 1 base and J by 9 bases, with 10 bases between the two germline ends. Germline CDR1 SGHTA, CDR2 FQGNSA. CDR3 loop: CASSLVRSSSPLHF. The CDR3 nucleotides read TGTGCCAGCAGCTTAGTACGGTCTAGTTCACCCCTCCACTTT.

The V and J genes are TRBV6-5 and TRBJ1-4; 7 nucleotides match TRBD1. Trimming at V came to 5 bases and at J to 5 bases, leaving 8 bases not matched to a gene. The CDR3 runs 15 residues. Germline assignment: CDR1 MNHEY and CDR2 SVGAGI. CDR3 sequence reads: CASSLRGPRNEKLFF. The CDR3 DNA follows: TGTGCCAGCAGTCTAAGGGGGCCCAGAAATGAAAAACTGTTTTTT.

The chain uses TRBV3-1 (or the pseudogene TRBV3-2) and TRBJ1-2; D ambiguous. This CDR3 is built from 14 residues. Looked up from germline, CDR1 is LGHDT and CDR2 is YNNKEL (reference sequence). V lost 0 bases and J lost 0, with 5 bases in between. Here the CDR3 reads CASSQEAANYGYTF. CDR3 DNA: TGTGCCAGCAGCCAAGAGGCAGCTAACTATGGCTACACCTTC.

On this clone itself: One end of the junction does not line up with germline, which may come from a read error. J is TRBJ1-2 and V is TRBV15, with TRBD1 as a possible D gene (5 bases). The length of the CDR3 is 11 residues. Per germline, CDR1 LNHNV and CDR2 YYDKDF (reference sequence). CDR3 sequence reads: CATSRVGVRAF. The CDR3 bases are TGTGCCACCAGCAGAGTAGGGGTGCGAGCCTTC. The entire variable domain, with the rest obtained from reference TRBV15 and TRBJ1-2, is as follows: DAMVIQNPRYQVTQFGKPVTLSCSQTLNHNVMYWYQQKSSQAPKLLFHYYDKDFNNEADTPDNFQSRRPNTSFCFLDIRSPGLGDTAMYLCATSRVGVRAFGSGTRLTVV.

This rearrangement joins TRBV24-1 to TRBJ2-3; TRBD2 aligns across 13 bases. The CDR3 totals 19 residues. V was pared by 5 bases and J by 8 bases, with 18 bases of the junction left unmatched. CDR1 is KGHDR, CDR2 SFDVKD, per germline. CDR3 amino acids: CATSVSPGLAGATWGTQYF. In nucleotides, the CDR3 is TGTGCCACCAGTGTGTCCCCCGGACTAGCGGGGGCTACATGGGGTACGCAGTATTTT.